This TCR beta chain was sequenced during a study of T-cell memory formation after mild COVID-19. Broader study findings: CD4+ contracting clones were found mainly in CM and EM, and CD8+ ones in EMRA.

As to this clonotype: The antigen is unknown.

From the 5' RACE reads, TCRdb called clonotypes with MiXCR, one entry per CDR3 protein. The sample has approximately 480,000 distinct CDR3 sequences; around a sixth are singletons. Between the trimmed V and J ends, which lost 4 bases and 8 bases, there was a span of 8 bases. This CDR3 is built from 11 residues. CDR1 is SGHRS, CDR2 YFSETQ, per germline. The sequencing sample was made of PBMCs or a T cell subset sorted from them (not recorded which). The receptor comes from an adult woman who had mild COVID-19 (a few samples of this study predate the infection). Cell type and time point are not known. The chain carries TRBV5-1 and TRBJ2-3, with D hard to call. The chain's CDR3 is CASSLYLTQYF. Written as DNA, the CDR3 is TGCGCCAGCAGCCTGTATCTTACGCAGTATTTT.